This TCR beta chain was identified in a study of T cells after yellow fever vaccination. As concerns this clonotype: Its target is unknown.

From germline, CDR1 is MDHEN and CDR2 SYDVKM. The V gene end was trimmed by 8 bases and the J gene end by 5 bases; junction bases not matched to a gene: 5. There are 13 residues in the CDR3. Regarding the study as a whole: It was a small share of clonotypes that appeared in both CD4 and CD8 compartments.

TCRdb used MiXCR to reprocess the 5' RACE reads, holding one entry per CDR3 protein. The sample records about 630,000 distinct CDR3 sequences, around 12% being singletons. The receptor was isolated from a young man who received the YFV17D yellow fever vaccine. J is TRBJ2-2 and V is TRBV28, with TRBD2 identical over 7 bases. This material consisted of PBMCs, taken on the day of the yellow fever booster vaccination. CDR3 sequence reads: CASRGDLTGELFF. In DNA, the CDR3 is TGTGCCAGCCGGGGGGATTTGACCGGGGAGCTGTTTTTT.